This TCR beta chain stems from a study of cytomegalovirus exposure and HLA in healthy donors. Across the whole study: Earlier findings included 117 million unique TCR beta sequences obtained from 150 million to 200 million T cells.

Vbeta (60) and Jbeta (13) primers were used in the PCR. The method was immunoSEQ multiplex PCR; TCRdb's version includes in-frame clones alone and lacks a portion of them. Of over 150,000 clones in the sample, roughly 65% were seen once. Findings and caveats of the study: TCR beta sequences reportedly predicted most subjects' HLA-A and HLA-B alleles accurately. It is likely that the observed cluster of highly shared sequence variants was a sequencing artifact.

Concerning this clone: Antigen specificity is unknown.

The sequenced sample consisted of PBMCs. The origin of this receptor is a woman between 18 and 29 years old in good health and CMV-seropositive.

For the CDR3, the DNA is TGTGCCAGTAGCTCCGGACTAGCGGGAGGGCCCAGCACGCAGTATTTT. Protein sequence: CASSSGLAGGPSTQYF. This chain links TRBV19 with TRBJ2-3; 15 bases are shared with TRBD2. The germline V gene has CDR1 LNHDA and CDR2 SQIVND (reference sequence). V shed 6 bases and J 9 bases; nucleotides not matched to a gene: 10. The CDR3 loop spans 16 amino acids.